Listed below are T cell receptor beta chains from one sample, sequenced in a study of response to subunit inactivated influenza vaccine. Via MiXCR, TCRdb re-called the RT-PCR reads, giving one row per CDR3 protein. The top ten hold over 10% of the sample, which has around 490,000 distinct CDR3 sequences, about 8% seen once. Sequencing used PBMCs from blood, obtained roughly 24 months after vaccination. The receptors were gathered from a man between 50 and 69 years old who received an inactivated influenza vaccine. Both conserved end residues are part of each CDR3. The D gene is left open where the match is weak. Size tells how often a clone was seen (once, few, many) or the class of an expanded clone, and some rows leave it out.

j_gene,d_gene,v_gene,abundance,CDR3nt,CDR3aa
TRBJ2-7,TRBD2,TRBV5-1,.,TGCGCCAGCAGCAAAACTAGCGGGGGGACCGGGCACGAGCAGTACTTC,CASSKTSGGTGHEQYF
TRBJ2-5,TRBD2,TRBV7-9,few,TGTGCCAGCAGCTGGGCGACTAGCGGACGAGGGGAGACCCAGTACTTC,CASSWATSGRGETQYF
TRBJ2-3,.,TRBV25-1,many,TGTGCCAGCAGTGAAACAGGAGGCACAGATACGCAGTATTTT,CASSETGGTDTQYF
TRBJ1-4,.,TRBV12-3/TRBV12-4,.,TGTGCCAGCACCTGGACAGCAACTAATGAAAAACTGTTTTTT,CASTWTATNEKLFF
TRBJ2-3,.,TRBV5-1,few,TGCGCCAGCAGCGGCGGACAGGGCCTAGCGGGGACCCCGCATTTT,CASSGGQGLAGTPHF
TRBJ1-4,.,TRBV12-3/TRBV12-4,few,TGTGCCAGCCAAGAGAGGGGACGCGAAAAACTGTTTTTT,CASQERGREKLFF
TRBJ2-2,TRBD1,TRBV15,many,TGTGCCACCAGCAGTTACACAGGGGGCTACGTAGACGGGGAGCTGTTTTTT,CATSSYTGGYVDGELFF
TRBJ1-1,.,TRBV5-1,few,TGCGCCAGCAGCTTGGCACAGGGTAGACTATACACTGAAGCTTTCTTT,CASSLAQGRLYTEAFF
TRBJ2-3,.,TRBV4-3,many,TGCGCCAGCAGCCAGAGCCCGGGCCGCACAGATACGCAGTATTTT,CASSQSPGRTDTQYF
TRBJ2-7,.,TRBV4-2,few,TGTGCCAGCAGCAGGGGGACTGACGCTCTGGAGCAGTACTTC,CASSRGTDALEQYF
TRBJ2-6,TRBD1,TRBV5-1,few,TGCGCCAGCAGCCCGACAGGGGTCGCTGGGGCCAACGTCCTGACTTTC,CASSPTGVAGANVLTF
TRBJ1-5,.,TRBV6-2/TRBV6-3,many,TGTGCCAGCCGGACGGATAGCAATCAGCCCCAGCATTTT,CASRTDSNQPQHF
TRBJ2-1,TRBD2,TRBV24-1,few,TGTGCCACCAGTGACCCTACCCGGTCTAGCGGGGGGGTCGATGAGCAGTTCTTC,CATSDPTRSSGGVDEQFF
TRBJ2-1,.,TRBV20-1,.,TGCAGTGCTAGAGATCGGGCAAGTTCTTACAATGAGCAGTTCTTC,CSARDRASSYNEQFF
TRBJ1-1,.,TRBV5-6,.,TGTGCCAGCAGCTCCAGTCTTGTAACTGAAGCTTTCTTT,CASSSSLVTEAFF
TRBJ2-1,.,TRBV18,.,TGTGCCAGCTCACTGGGGGACATCGGTGAGCAGTTCTTC,CASSLGDIGEQFF
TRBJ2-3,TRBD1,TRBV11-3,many,TGTGCCAGCAGCTTAGGCGGACAGGGTGACGGTAACACAGATACGCAGTATTTT,CASSLGGQGDGNTDTQYF
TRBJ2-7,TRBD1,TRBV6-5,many,TGTGCCAGCAGTTACTCGGACAGGGGCTACGAGCAGTACTTC,CASSYSDRGYEQYF
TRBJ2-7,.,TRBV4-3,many,TGCGCCAGCAGCCAAGATGCCCAGGGTGACTACGAGCAGTACTTC,CASSQDAQGDYEQYF
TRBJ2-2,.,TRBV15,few,TGTGCCACCAGCACTCTCGCGAACACCGGGGAGCTGTTTTTT,CATSTLANTGELFF
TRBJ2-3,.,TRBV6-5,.,TGTGCCAGCAGTTATAGCTGGACAGATACGCAGTATTTT,CASSYSWTDTQYF
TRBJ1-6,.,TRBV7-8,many,TGTGCCAGCAGCTTTAGACAGCACTATAATTCACCCCTCCACTTT,CASSFRQHYNSPLHF
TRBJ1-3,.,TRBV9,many,TGTGCCAGCAGCGTAGCGCCGACAGGTACCGGAAACACCATATATTTT,CASSVAPTGTGNTIYF
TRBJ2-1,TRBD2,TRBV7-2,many,TGTGCCAGCAGCTTAGTGGCTAGCGGGAGTAATGAGCAGTTCTTC,CASSLVASGSNEQFF
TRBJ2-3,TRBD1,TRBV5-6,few,TGTGCCAGCAGCCCGGGACAGGGGCCGGGAGATACGCAGTATTTT,CASSPGQGPGDTQYF
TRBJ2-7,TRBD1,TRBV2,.,TGTGCCAGCAGCACAGGGGAGAATTACGAGCAGTACTTC,CASSTGENYEQYF
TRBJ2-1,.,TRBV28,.,TGTGCCAGCAGTTTCTCGGGCAGGGTAAGCAATGAGCAGTTCTTC,CASSFSGRVSNEQFF
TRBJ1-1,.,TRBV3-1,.,TGTGCCAGCAGCCAAGAGAAGGACAGCGACATGAACACTGAAGCTTTCTTT,CASSQEKDSDMNTEAFF
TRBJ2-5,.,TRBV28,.,TGTGCCAGCAGAGATGGGGGCCGGGAGACCCAGTACTTC,CASRDGGRETQYF
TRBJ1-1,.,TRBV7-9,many,TGTGCCAGCAGCTTAGGAGGGGTTGATGAAGCTTTCTTT,CASSLGGVDEAFF
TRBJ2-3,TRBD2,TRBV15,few,TGTGCCACCAGCAGAGGAAGCGGGGTTAGCACAGATACGCAGTATTTT,CATSRGSGVSTDTQYF
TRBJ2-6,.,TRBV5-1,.,TGCGCCAGCAGCTTGCCCGCGGGGGCCAACGTCCTGACTTTC,CASSLPAGANVLTF
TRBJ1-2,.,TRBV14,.,TGTGCCAGCAGCCAAGTGGCAGGGCCCTACACCTTC,CASSQVAGPYTF
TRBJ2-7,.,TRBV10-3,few,TGTGCCATCAGACCGGGAAGTGACTACGAGCAGTACTTC,CAIRPGSDYEQYF
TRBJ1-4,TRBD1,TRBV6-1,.,TGTGCCAGCAGCCAAGGACAGGGTTCAACTAATGAAAAACTGTTTTTT,CASSQGQGSTNEKLFF
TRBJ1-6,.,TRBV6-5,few,TGTGCCAGCAGTTCCGGGACAAATAGTATAGGGTCACCCCTCCACTTT,CASSSGTNSIGSPLHF
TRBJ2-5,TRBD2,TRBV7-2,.,TGTGCCAGCAGCTTAGGCCTAGCGGGAGTAAGGGAAGAGACCCAGTACTTC,CASSLGLAGVREETQYF
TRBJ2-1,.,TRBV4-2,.,TGTGCCAGCAGCCAAGATAAACGGGGCTACAATGAGCAGTTCTTC,CASSQDKRGYNEQFF
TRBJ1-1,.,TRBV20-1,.,TGCAGTGCTAGAGATCCCAGACTACATTTCATGAACACTGAAGCTTTCTTT,CSARDPRLHFMNTEAFF
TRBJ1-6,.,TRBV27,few,TGTGCCAGCAGTAGAGACAGAACCCTCTCCTATAATTCACCCCTCCACTTT,CASSRDRTLSYNSPLHF
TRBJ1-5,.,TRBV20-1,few,TGCAGTGTTCCCCGCCCGGGGGGTCCCTTGCCCCAGCATTTT,CSVPRPGGPLPQHF
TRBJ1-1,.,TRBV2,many,TGTGCCAGCAGTCCGCAGGGGTTGGACGGCGAAGCTTTCTTT,CASSPQGLDGEAFF
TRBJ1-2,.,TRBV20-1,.,TGCAGTGCTAGAGATTTGGGGGGCGGGTATGGCTACACCTTC,CSARDLGGGYGYTF
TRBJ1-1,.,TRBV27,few,TGTGCCAGCAGCCACGAAACCGGGGGTGAAGCTTTCTTT,CASSHETGGEAFF
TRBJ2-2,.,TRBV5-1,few,TGCGCCAGCAGAGAAGGGCCAGGGAACACCGGGGAGCTGTTTTTT,CASREGPGNTGELFF
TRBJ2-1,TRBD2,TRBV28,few,TGTGCCAGCAGTTCCGCGCTAGGTAGCGGGAGTGTGGATGAGCAGTTCTTC,CASSSALGSGSVDEQFF
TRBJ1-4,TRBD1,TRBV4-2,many,TGTGCCAGCAGCCAAGAGACAGGGCCGATTAATGAAAAACTGTTTTTT,CASSQETGPINEKLFF
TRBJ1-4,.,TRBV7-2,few,TGTGCCAGCAGCTCCAGCGGGGCCCGGGTCGAAAAACTGTTTTTT,CASSSSGARVEKLFF
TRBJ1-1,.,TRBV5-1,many,TGCGCCAGCAGCTTGGACAGTGAAGCTTTCTTT,CASSLDSEAFF
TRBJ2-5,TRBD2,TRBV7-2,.,TGTGCCAGCAGCTTAGATCGGGGGGGAGCCCAAGAGACCCAGTACTTC,CASSLDRGGAQETQYF
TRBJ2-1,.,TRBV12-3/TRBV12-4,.,TGTGCCAGCAGTTTCCGGGCCGCGAAGCAGTTCTTC,CASSFRAAKQFF